This T cell receptor (beta chain) was captured by sequencing in a study of somatic mutations in cytotoxic T cells in rheumatoid arthritis. TCRdb's table, derived via immunoSEQ multiplex PCR, lists solely in-frame clones and lacks some. This sample carries 20,000 or so clones, roughly 82% of them seen once, and the ten largest clones take about 10%. Using positive magnetic bead selection on an AutoMACS, CD4+ and CD8+ cells were isolated, after which their purity was checked by flow cytometry. The V and J ends lost 5 bases and 6 bases, in that order; junction bases with no gene match: 0. CDR3 size: 12 residues. Germline lookup yields CDR1 MNHEY and CDR2 SVGAGI.

Sequenced: CD8+ T cells sorted from blood. The rearrangement uses TRBV6-5 and TRBJ2-3; 9 nucleotides agree with TRBD1. This clonotype originated in a woman between 45 and 65 years old in good health. The CDR3 region is CASSDRGDTQYF. In nucleotides, the CDR3 is TGTGCCAGCAGTGACAGGGGGGATACGCAGTATTTT.